Below, 7 T cell receptor beta chains from the same sample are listed, as sequenced in a study of cytomegalovirus exposure and HLA in healthy donors. The primer mix had 60 Vbeta and 13 Jbeta primers. Profiled with immunoSEQ multiplex PCR; TCRdb holds only in-frame clones, not every one. The table shows 200,000 or so clones, with about 81% occurring only once. Source material: PBMCs. These receptors came from a woman aged 45-65 years in good health and CMV-seropositive.

The CDR3 here is CASSMSAGGEEKLFF. The CDR3 nucleotides are TGTGCCAGTAGTATGTCGGCAGGGGGCGAGGAAAAACTGTTTTTT. This chain connects TRBV19 to TRBJ1-4; 8 nucleotides line up with TRBD1. This CDR3 is built from 15 residues. Germline V lookup: CDR1 LNHDA, CDR2 SQIVND (reference sequence). V trimming: 3 bases; J trimming: 8 bases; junction bases outside the gene matches: 8.

The J gene is TRBJ1-5, the V gene TRBV27; D remains unclear. The CDR3 length is 15 residues. V lost 0 bases and J 5 bases, leaving 11 bases between the germline ends. Germline loops: CDR1 MNHEY, CDR2 SMNVEV (reference sequence). CDR3 DNA: TGTGCCAGCAGTTTATCGGCGGGGTTGGATCAGCCCCAGCATTTT. Residues: CASSLSAGLDQPQHF.

The chain recombines TRBV11-2 with TRBJ1-1; D not resolved. CDR1 is SGHAT, CDR2 FQNNGV, per germline. The CDR3 runs to 14 residues. Deletions cut 1 base from V and 2 bases from J, with 8 bases between. The DNA of the CDR3 is TGTGCCAGCAGCTTAGTCCCAGTCAACACTGAAGCTTTCTTT. Translated: CASSLVPVNTEAFF. The whole variable domain, remainder taken from reference TRBV11-2 and TRBJ1-1, is EAGVAQSPRYKIIEKRQSVAFWCNPISGHATLYWYQQILGQGPKLLIQFQNNGVVDDSQLPKDRFSAERLKGVDSTLKIQPAKLEDSAVYLCASSLVPVNTEAFFGQGTRLTVV.

The chain has TRBV5-1 and TRBJ2-2; D remains unclear. The CDR3 loop spans 15 amino acids. V was cut by 2 bases and J by 0 bases, with 8 bases left in between. Germline V CDR1 and CDR2: SGHRS, YFSETQ. Written as DNA, the CDR3 is TGCGCCAGCAGCTTCTTCCCAGCGAACACCGGGGAGCTGTTTTTT. This codes for CASSFFPANTGELFF.

The genes are TRBV30 and TRBJ2-1, with 7 bases matching TRBD1. CDR1 is GTSNPN and CDR2 is SVGIG in the germline V gene (reference sequence). Trimming at V came to 2 bases and at J to 12 bases, leaving 4 bases not matched to a gene. The CDR3 runs to 11 residues. CDR3 residues: CAWSTRQGQFF. The DNA for the CDR3 is TGTGCCTGGAGTACGAGACAGGGGCAGTTCTTC.

This clone came up a few times. This chain links TRBV5-4 with TRBJ2-2; 7 bases agree with TRBD1. The CDR3 is 14 residues long. J gave up 6 bases and V 4 bases, and 6 bases lay outside the gene matches. Germline V gives CDR1 SGHNT, CDR2 YYREEE (reference sequence). The CDR3 sequence: CASSLGQTAGELFF. CDR3 coding DNA: TGTGCCAGCAGCCTGGGACAGACGGCCGGGGAGCTGTTTTTT.

The CDR3 here is CSLSNTGELFF. As DNA, the CDR3 is TGCAGTCTTTCGAACACCGGGGAGCTGTTTTTT. The chain employs TRBV20-1 and TRBJ2-2; the D is unclear. This CDR3 region has 11 residues. Germline V CDR1 and CDR2: DFQATT, SNEGSKA (reference sequence). V lost 8 bases to trimming and J lost 0 bases, with 4 bases between them.